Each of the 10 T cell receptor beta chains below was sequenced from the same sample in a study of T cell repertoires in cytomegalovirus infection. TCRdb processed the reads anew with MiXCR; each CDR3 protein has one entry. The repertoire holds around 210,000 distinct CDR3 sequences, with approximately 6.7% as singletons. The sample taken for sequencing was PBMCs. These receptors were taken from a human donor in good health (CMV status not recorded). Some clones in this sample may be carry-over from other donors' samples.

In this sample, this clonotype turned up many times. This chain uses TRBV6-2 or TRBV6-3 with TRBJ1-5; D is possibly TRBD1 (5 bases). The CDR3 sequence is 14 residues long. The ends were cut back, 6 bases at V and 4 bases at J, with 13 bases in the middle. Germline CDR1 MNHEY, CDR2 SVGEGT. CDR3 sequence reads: CASRPTGRNQPQHF. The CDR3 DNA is TGTGCCAGCAGACCTACGGGACGGAATCAGCCCCAGCATTTT.

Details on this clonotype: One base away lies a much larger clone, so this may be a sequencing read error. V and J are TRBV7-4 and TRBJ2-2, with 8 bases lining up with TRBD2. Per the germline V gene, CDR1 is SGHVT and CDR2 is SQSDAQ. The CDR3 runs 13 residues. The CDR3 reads CASSPGVSGGLFF. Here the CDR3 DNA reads TGTGCCAGCAGCCCAGGGGTCAGCGGGGGGCTGTTTTTT.

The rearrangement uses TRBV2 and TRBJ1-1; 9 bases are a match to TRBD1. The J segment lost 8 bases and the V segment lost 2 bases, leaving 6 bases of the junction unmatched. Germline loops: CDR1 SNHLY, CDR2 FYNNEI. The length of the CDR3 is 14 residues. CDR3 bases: TGTGCCAGCAGTGAAACAGGGGGCCTTGTGGAAGCTTTCTTT. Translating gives CASSETGGLVEAFF.

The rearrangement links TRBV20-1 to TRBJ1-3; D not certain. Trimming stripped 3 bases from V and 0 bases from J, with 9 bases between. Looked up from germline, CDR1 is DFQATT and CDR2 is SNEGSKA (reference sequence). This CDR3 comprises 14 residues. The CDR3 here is CSASKANSGNTIYF. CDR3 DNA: TGCAGTGCTAGTAAAGCAAACTCTGGAAACACCATATATTTT.

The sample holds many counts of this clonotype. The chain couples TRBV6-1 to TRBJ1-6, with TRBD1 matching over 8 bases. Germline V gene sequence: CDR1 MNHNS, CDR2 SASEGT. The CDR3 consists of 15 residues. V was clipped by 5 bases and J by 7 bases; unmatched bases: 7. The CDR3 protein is CASSQNRGRNSPLHF. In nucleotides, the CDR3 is TGTGCCAGCAGTCAGAACAGGGGGAGAAATTCACCCCTCCACTTT.

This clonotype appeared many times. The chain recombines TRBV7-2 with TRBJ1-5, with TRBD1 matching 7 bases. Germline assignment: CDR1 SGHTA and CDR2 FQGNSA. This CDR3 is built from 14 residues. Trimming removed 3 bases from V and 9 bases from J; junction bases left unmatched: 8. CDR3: CASSLDRNSGPQHF. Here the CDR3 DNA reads TGTGCCAGCAGCTTGGACAGGAATAGTGGGCCCCAGCATTTT.

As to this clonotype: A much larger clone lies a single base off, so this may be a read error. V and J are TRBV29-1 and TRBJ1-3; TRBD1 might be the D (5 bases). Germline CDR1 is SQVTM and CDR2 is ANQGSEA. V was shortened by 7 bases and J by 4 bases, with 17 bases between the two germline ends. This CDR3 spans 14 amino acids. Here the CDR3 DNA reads TGCAGCGCCCCGCAGGGTTCGGGAGGAAACACCATATATTTT. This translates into CSAPQGSGGNTIYF.

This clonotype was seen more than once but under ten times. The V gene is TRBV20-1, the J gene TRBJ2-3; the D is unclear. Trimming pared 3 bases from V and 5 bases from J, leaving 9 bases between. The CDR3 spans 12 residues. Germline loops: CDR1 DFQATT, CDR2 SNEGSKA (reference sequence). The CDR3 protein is CSASPRGDTQYF. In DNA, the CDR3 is TGCAGTGCTAGCCCCCGAGGAGATACGCAGTATTTT.

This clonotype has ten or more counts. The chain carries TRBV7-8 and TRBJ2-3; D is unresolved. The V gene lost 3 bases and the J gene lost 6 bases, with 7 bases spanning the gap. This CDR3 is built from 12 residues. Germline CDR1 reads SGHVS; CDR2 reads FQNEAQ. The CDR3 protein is CASSFSSDTQYF. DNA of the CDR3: TGTGCCAGCAGCTTTTCCTCGGATACGCAGTATTTT.

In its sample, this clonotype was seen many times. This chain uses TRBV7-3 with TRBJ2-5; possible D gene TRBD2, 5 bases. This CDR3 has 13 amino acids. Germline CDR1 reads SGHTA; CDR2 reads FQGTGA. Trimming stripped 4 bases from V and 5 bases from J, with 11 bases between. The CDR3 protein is CASSSPGSETQYF. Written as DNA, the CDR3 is TGTGCCAGCAGCTCCCCTGGGAGTGAGACCCAGTACTTC.